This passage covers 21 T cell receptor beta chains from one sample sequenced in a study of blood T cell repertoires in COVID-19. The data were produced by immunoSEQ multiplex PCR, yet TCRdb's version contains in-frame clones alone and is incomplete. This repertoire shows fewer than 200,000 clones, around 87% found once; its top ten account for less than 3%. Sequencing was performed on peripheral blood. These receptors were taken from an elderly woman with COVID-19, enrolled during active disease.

CDR3 DNA: TGTGCCAGCAACCCGGGACAGGGGCTGGCTTTCTTT. Protein sequence: CASNPGQGLAFF. V usage is TRBV6-5 and J usage is TRBJ1-1; 10 bases agree with TRBD1. The CDR3 is 12 residues long. In germline, CDR1 is MNHEY, CDR2 SVGAGI. The J segment lost 11 bases and the V segment lost 7 bases, leaving 7 bases of the junction unmatched.

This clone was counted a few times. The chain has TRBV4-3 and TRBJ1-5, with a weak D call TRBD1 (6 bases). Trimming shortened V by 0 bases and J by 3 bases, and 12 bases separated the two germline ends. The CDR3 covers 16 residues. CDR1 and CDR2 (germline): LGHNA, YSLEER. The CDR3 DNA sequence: TGCGCCAGCAGCCAAGAAGGGGGACACACCAATCAGCCCCAGCATTTT. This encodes CASSQEGGHTNQPQHF.

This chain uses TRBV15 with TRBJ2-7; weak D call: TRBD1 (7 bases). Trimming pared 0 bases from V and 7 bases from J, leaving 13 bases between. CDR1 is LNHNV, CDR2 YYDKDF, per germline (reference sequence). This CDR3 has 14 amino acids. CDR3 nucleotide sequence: TGTGCCACCAGCAGAGACAGGGGGGCTGGAGAGCAGTACTTC. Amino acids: CATSRDRGAGEQYF.

This CDR3 is CASSLAGQGETQYF. The DNA of the CDR3 is TGTGCCAGCAGCTTGGCGGGACAGGGAGAGACCCAGTACTTC. The chain joins TRBV5-8 to TRBJ2-5; 9 bases align to TRBD1. Germline CDR1 SGHTS, CDR2 YDEGEE. The ends lost 0 bases at V and 4 bases at J; junction bases unmatched: 1. The CDR3 is 14 residues long.

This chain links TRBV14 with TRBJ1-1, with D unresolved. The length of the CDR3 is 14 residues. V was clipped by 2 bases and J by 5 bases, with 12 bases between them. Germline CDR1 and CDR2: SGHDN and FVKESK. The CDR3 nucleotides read TGTGCCAGCAGCCAACGGGCCGCGGGTACTGAAGCTTTCTTT. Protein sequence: CASSQRAAGTEAFF.

This chain's CDR3 is CASSLEGRQGPYGYTF. CDR3 nucleotides: TGTGCCAGCAGCTTAGAGGGTAGACAGGGGCCATATGGCTACACCTTC. This chain uses TRBV11-2 with TRBJ1-2; 8 positions agree with TRBD1. The CDR3 runs to 16 residues. V lost 0 bases to trimming and J lost 5 bases; unmatched junction nucleotides: 8. Germline-derived CDR1 and CDR2 are SGHAT and FQNNGV.

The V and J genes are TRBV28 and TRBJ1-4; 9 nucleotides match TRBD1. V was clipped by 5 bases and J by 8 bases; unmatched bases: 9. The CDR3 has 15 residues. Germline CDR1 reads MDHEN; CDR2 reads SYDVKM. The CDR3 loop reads CASSAQQGAREKLFF. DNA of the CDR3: TGTGCCAGCAGTGCCCAACAGGGGGCAAGAGAAAAACTGTTTTTT. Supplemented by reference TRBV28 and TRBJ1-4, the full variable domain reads DVKVTQSSRYLVKRTGEKVFLECVQDMDHENMFWYRQDPGLGLRLIYFSYDVKMKEKGDIPEGYSVSREKKERFSLILESASTNQTSMYLCASSAQQGAREKLFFGSGTQLSVL.

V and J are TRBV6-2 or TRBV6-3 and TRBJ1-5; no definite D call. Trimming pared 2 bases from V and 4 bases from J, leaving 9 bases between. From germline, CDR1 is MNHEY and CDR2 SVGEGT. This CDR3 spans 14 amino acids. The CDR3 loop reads CASSYEAVNQPQHF. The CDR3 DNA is TGTGCCAGCAGTTACGAGGCAGTAAATCAGCCCCAGCATTTT.

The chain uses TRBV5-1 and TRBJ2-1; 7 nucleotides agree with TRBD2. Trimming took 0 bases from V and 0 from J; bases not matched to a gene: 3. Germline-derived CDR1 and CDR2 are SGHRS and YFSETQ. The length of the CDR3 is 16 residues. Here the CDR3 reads CASSLVGTISYNEQFF. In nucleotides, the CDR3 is TGCGCCAGCAGCTTGGTCGGGACTATCTCCTACAATGAGCAGTTCTTC.

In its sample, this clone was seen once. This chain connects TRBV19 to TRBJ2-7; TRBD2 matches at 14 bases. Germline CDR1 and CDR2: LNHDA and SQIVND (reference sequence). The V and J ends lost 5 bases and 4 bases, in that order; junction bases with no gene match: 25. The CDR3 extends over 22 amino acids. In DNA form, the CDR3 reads TGTGCCAGTAGTTTACGAAAAATAGATTTGCCGGGACTAGCGGGAGTTGGATACGAGCAGTACTTC. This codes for CASSLRKIDLPGLAGVGYEQYF.

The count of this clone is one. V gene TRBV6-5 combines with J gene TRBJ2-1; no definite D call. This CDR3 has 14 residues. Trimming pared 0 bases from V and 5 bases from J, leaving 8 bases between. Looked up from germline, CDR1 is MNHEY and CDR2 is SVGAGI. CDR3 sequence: CASSYSGENNEQFF. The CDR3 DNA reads TGTGCCAGCAGTTACTCGGGCGAGAACAATGAGCAGTTCTTC.

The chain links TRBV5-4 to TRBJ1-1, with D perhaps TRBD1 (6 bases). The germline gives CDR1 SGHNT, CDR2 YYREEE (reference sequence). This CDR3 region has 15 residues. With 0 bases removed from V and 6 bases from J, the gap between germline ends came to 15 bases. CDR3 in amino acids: CASSLDQGFWAEAFF. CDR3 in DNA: TGTGCCAGCAGCTTGGATCAGGGGTTTTGGGCTGAAGCTTTCTTT.

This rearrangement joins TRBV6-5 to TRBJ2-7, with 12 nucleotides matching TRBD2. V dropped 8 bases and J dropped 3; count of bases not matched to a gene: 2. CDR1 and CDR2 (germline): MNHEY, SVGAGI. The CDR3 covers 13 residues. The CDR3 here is CASVLAGGYEQYF. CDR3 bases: TGTGCCAGCGTACTAGCGGGAGGCTACGAGCAGTACTTC.

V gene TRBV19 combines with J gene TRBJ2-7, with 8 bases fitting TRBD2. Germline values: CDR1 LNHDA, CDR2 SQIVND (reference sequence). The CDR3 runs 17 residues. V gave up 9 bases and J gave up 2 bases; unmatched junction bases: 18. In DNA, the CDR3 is TGTGCCAGGCACCGGACTAGCTTATTTCGGTGGCCCTACGAGCAGTACTTC. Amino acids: CARHRTSLFRWPYEQYF.

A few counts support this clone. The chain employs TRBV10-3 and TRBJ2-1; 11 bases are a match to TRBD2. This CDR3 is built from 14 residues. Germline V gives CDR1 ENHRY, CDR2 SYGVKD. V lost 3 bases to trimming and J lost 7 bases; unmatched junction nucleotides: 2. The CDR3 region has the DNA TGTGCCATCAGTGAAACTAGCGGGAGAAATGAGCAGTTCTTC. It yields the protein CAISETSGRNEQFF.

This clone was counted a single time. The CDR3, as DNA: TGTGCCAGCAGTTACTCGGGGGGGGATGGCTACACCTTC. Encoded protein: CASSYSGGDGYTF. V and J are TRBV6-5 and TRBJ1-2; D is possibly TRBD1 (5 bases). In germline, CDR1 is MNHEY, CDR2 SVGAGI. The CDR3 totals 13 residues. The ends were cut back, 0 bases at V and 6 bases at J, with 8 bases in the middle.

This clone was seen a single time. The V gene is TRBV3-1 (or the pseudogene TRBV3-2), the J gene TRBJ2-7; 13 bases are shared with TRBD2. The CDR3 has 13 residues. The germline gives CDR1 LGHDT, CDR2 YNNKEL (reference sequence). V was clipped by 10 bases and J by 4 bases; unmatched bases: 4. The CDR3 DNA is TGTGCCACCGGACTAGCGGGAGCTTACGAGCAGTACTTC. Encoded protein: CATGLAGAYEQYF.

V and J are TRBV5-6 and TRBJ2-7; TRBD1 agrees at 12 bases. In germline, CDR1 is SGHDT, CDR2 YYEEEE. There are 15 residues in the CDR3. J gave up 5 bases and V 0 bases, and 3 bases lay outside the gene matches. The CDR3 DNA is TGTGCCAGCAGCTTGGCCGGGACAGGGGGCAACGAGCAGTACTTC. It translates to CASSLAGTGGNEQYF.

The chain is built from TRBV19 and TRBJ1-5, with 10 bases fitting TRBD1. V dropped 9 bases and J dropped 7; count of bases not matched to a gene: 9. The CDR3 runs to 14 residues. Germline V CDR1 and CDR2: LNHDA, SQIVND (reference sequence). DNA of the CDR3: TGTGCCAGCCGGGGGACAGGGGAGAAGCAGCCCCAGCATTTT. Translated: CASRGTGEKQPQHF. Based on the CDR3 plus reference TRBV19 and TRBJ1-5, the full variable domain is DGGITQSPKYLFRKEGQNVTLSCEQNLNHDAMYWYRQDPGQGLRLIYYSQIVNDFQKGDIAEGYSVSREKKESFPLTVTSAQKNPTAFYLCASRGTGEKQPQHFGDGTRLSIL.

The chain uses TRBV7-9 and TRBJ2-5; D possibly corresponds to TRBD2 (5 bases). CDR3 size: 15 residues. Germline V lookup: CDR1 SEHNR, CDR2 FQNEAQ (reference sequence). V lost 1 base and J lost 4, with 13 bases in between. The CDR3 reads CASSLEGGGRETQYF. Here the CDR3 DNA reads TGTGCCAGCAGCTTAGAAGGTGGTGGGAGAGAGACCCAGTACTTC.

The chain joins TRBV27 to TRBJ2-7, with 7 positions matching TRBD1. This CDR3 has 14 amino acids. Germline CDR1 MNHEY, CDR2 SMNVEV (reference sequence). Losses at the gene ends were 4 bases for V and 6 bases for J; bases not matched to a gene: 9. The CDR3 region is CASSYRTGPAEQYF. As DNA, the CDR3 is TGTGCCAGCAGTTACCGGACAGGTCCGGCCGAGCAGTACTTC.